One sample yielded the 24 T cell receptor beta chains listed below, sequenced in a study of CD8 T cells in Susac syndrome. After extraction with the RNeasy kit, about 0.45 to 1 ug of the RNA was reverse transcribed using random hexamers. TCRdb redid the calling of the immunoSEQ multiplex PCR reads with MiXCR, one entry per CDR3 protein. The sample yields over 80,000 distinct CDR3 sequences, nearly 95% seen once. The sequenced sample was CD8+ T cells from PBMCs. The receptors come from a human donor with Susac syndrome.

The chain joins TRBV12-5 to TRBJ2-2, with TRBD2 matching over 8 bases. The CDR3 length is 17 residues. The V and J ends lost 1 base and 2 bases, in that order; junction bases with no gene match: 6. Germline-derived CDR1 and CDR2 are LGHNT and FRNRAP. As DNA, the CDR3 is TGTGCTAGTGGTTTGGCACTAGCGGATTTTAACACCGGGGAGCTGTTTTTT. This codes for CASGLALADFNTGELFF.

V gene TRBV7-9 combines with J gene TRBJ2-1; 7 bases fit TRBD1. Trimming removed 5 bases from V and 12 bases from J; junction bases left unmatched: 4. The CDR3 consists of 11 residues. Germline V gene lookup returns CDR1 SEHNR and CDR2 FQNEAQ (reference sequence). CDR3 amino acids: CASSERTGQFF. In DNA form, the CDR3 reads TGTGCCAGCAGCGAGCGGACAGGGCAGTTCTTC.

CDR3 residues: CASRLLAGTYNEQFF. In nucleotides, the CDR3 is TGTGCCAGCAGGCTACTAGCGGGAACCTACAATGAGCAGTTCTTC. The chain joins TRBV28 to TRBJ2-1; TRBD2 aligns across 10 bases. CDR3 length: 15 amino acids. V dropped 6 bases and J dropped 2; count of bases not matched to a gene: 4. The germline CDR1 and CDR2 sequences are MDHEN and SYDVKM.

This clonotype was observed once. The chain uses TRBV7-9 and TRBJ2-7; D is unclear. The CDR3 has 14 amino acids. Germline V CDR1 and CDR2: SEHNR, FQNEAQ (reference sequence). V shed 5 bases and J shed 5 bases, with 16 bases lying between them. The CDR3 DNA reads TGTGCCAGCAGCCCCTCGAGCTTCCTACACGAGCAGTACTTC. Amino acid sequence: CASSPSSFLHEQYF.

The chain combines TRBV11-2 with TRBJ1-1; D uncertain. Germline V gene data show CDR1 as SGHAT and CDR2 as FQNNGV. The CDR3 sequence is 16 residues long. Trimming took off 3 bases at V and 0 bases at J, with 14 bases between the two ends. The chain's CDR3 is CASSLTRPAMNTEAFF. CDR3 in DNA: TGTGCCAGCAGCTTGACTCGCCCGGCTATGAACACTGAAGCTTTCTTT.

This clonotype has a single count. The rearrangement uses TRBV4-2 and TRBJ1-4; 7 bases align to TRBD1. This CDR3 region has 15 residues. The J segment lost 7 bases and the V segment lost 0 bases, leaving 5 bases of the junction unmatched. Per germline, CDR1 LGHNA and CDR2 YNFKEQ. The CDR3 here is CASSQEQGNSEKLFF. The CDR3, as DNA: TGTGCCAGCAGCCAAGAACAGGGGAACAGTGAAAAACTGTTTTTT.

This rearrangement joins TRBV9 to TRBJ2-3; 8 nucleotides agree with TRBD2. J was trimmed by 2 bases and V by 0 bases; bases with no gene match: 2. Germline V gene sequence: CDR1 SGDLS, CDR2 YYNGEE. CDR3 length: 15 residues. The CDR3 region is CASSVGLANTDTQYF. In nucleotides, the CDR3 is TGTGCCAGCAGCGTAGGACTAGCGAACACAGATACGCAGTATTTT.

V gene TRBV19 combines with J gene TRBJ1-5; D is unresolved. Germline-derived CDR1 and CDR2 are LNHDA and SQIVND (reference sequence). This CDR3 has 15 amino acids. V gave up 3 bases and J gave up 3 bases, with 12 bases separating them. The CDR3 bases are TGTGCCAGTAGTATCGATTGGGGATTCAATCAGCCCCAGCATTTT. Translation: CASSIDWGFNQPQHF.

This clonotype was counted once. The DNA for the CDR3 is TGCAGCGTTGAAGCTGGGCGTGTGGGGGAAGGGGAGACCCAGTACTTC. Protein: CSVEAGRVGEGETQYF. The V and J genes are TRBV29-1 and TRBJ2-5; D may match TRBD1 or TRBD2 (5 bases each). This CDR3 is 16 amino acids long. The V and J ends lost 1 base and 5 bases respectively, with 20 bases between them. In germline, CDR1 is SQVTM, CDR2 ANQGSEA.

J is TRBJ2-5 and V is TRBV7-9; D is perhaps TRBD2 (6 bases). Germline CDR1 is SEHNR and CDR2 is FQNEAQ (reference sequence). V was shortened by 5 bases and J by 5 bases, with 18 bases between the two germline ends. The CDR3 contains 15 residues. The CDR3 here is CASSHAGGGYETQYF. The DNA for the CDR3 is TGTGCCAGCAGCCACGCCGGGGGAGGATACGAGACCCAGTACTTC.

The J gene is TRBJ2-7, the V gene TRBV15; no firm D call. Trimming stripped 1 base from V and 5 bases from J, with 12 bases between. This CDR3 is 14 amino acids long. Germline V gene lookup returns CDR1 LNHNV and CDR2 YYDKDF (reference sequence). CDR3 in DNA: TGTGCCACCAGCAGAGCGCCTCGGTTCAACGAGCAGTACTTC. This encodes CATSRAPRFNEQYF.

This chain links TRBV27 with TRBJ2-5; D not certain. Germline V gene sequence: CDR1 MNHEY, CDR2 SMNVEV (reference sequence). The CDR3 spans 16 residues. V gave up 3 bases and J gave up 5 bases, with 19 bases separating them. The CDR3 DNA is TGTGCCAGCAGTTTTAACGCAGGAATTAAAAGGGAGACCCAGTACTTC. Translated, it gives CASSFNAGIKRETQYF.

The gene calls are TRBV13 and TRBJ2-1, with 9 bases aligning to TRBD1. Germline lookup yields CDR1 PRHDT and CDR2 FYEKMQ (reference sequence). The CDR3 has 16 amino acids. Unmatched junction bases numbered 6, after V lost 1 base and J lost 5 bases. The CDR3 DNA follows: TGTGCCAGCAGCTTAGCGGGGACAGGGCACCACAATGAGCAGTTCTTC. Translating gives CASSLAGTGHHNEQFF. Combining the CDR3 with reference TRBV13 and TRBJ2-1 gives the whole variable domain AAGVIQSPRHLIKEKRETATLKCYPIPRHDTVYWYQQGPGQDPQFLISFYEKMQSDKGSIPDRFSAQQFSDYHSELNMSSLELGDSALYFCASSLAGTGHHNEQFFGPGTRLTVL.

The chain uses TRBV4-3 and TRBJ2-7; TRBD2 aligns across 7 bases. The CDR3 totals 15 residues. With 1 base clipped from V and 4 bases from J, the junction kept 7 bases outside the gene matches. The germline V gene has CDR1 LGHNA and CDR2 YSLEER. CDR3 loop: CASSQAQGGAYEQYF. CDR3 bases: TGCGCCAGCAGCCAAGCCCAGGGAGGGGCATACGAGCAGTACTTC.

The gene calls are TRBV12-3 or TRBV12-4 and TRBJ2-1; D gene unclear. V was clipped by 3 bases and J by 2 bases, with 14 bases between them. CDR3 length equals 16 residues. CDR3 DNA: TGTGCCAGCAGTTTCCCTCTGGCATCCGCCTACAATGAGCAGTTCTTC. This encodes CASSFPLASAYNEQFF.

The chain has TRBV12-3 or TRBV12-4 and TRBJ2-7, with 11 positions matching TRBD1. Trimming cost V 10 bases and J 2 bases; bases outside gene matches: 7. The CDR3 extends over 14 amino acids. DNA of the CDR3: TGTGCCACCTCGGAGGGACAGGGGGCCTACGAGCAGTACTTC. Translated, it gives CATSEGQGAYEQYF.

The V and J genes are TRBV29-1 and TRBJ2-3, with D uncertain. The CDR3 runs to 12 residues. CDR1 is SQVTM and CDR2 is ANQGSEA in the germline V gene. The germline V and J ends were trimmed by 3 bases and 0 bases, with 4 bases remaining between them. CDR3 nucleotide sequence: TGCAGCGTTGAGGGTAGCACAGATACGCAGTATTTT. Translation: CSVEGSTDTQYF.

The chain recombines TRBV4-3 with TRBJ1-5, with D possibly being TRBD1 (5 bases). Germline V gene sequence: CDR1 LGHNA, CDR2 YSLEER. V gave up 0 bases and J gave up 4 bases, with 10 bases separating them. This CDR3 comprises 15 residues. CDR3 amino acids: CASSQDWGGNQPQHF. The DNA of the CDR3 is TGCGCCAGCAGCCAAGATTGGGGGGGGAATCAGCCCCAGCATTTT.

This chain uses TRBV27 with TRBJ2-1; 7 bases agree with TRBD2. The J segment lost 8 bases and the V segment lost 8 bases, leaving 12 bases of the junction unmatched. CDR1 and CDR2 (germline): MNHEY, SMNVEV (reference sequence). There are 14 residues in the CDR3. The CDR3 sequence is CASGAGDLWDEQFF. In DNA, the CDR3 is TGTGCCAGCGGGGCGGGAGATCTTTGGGATGAGCAGTTCTTC.

CDR3: CASSPPAGSTDTQYF. The DNA of the CDR3 is TGTGCCAGCAGTCCCCCCGCCGGGAGCACAGATACGCAGTATTTT. This rearrangement joins TRBV27 to TRBJ2-3; no firm D call. The CDR3 contains 15 residues. Germline lookup yields CDR1 MNHEY and CDR2 SMNVEV (reference sequence). V was trimmed by 5 bases and J by 0 bases, leaving 12 bases between them.

The rearrangement links TRBV12-3 or TRBV12-4 to TRBJ1-2; D not resolved. The V end was cut by 4 bases, the J end by 5 bases, with 20 bases between. The CDR3 has 16 residues. CDR3 in amino acids: CASSSAVWAALYGYTF. The CDR3 nucleotides are TGTGCCAGCAGTTCCGCCGTTTGGGCGGCGCTTTATGGCTACACCTTC.

The rearrangement uses TRBV4-2 and TRBJ2-7; 12 nucleotides agree with TRBD2. Germline V gene sequence: CDR1 LGHNA, CDR2 YNFKEQ. The CDR3 loop spans 15 amino acids. With 6 bases clipped from V and 1 base from J, the junction kept 4 bases outside the gene matches. The CDR3 loop reads CASSRLAGESYEQYF. The CDR3, as DNA: TGTGCCAGCAGTCGACTAGCGGGGGAATCCTACGAGCAGTACTTC.

This chain uses TRBV24-1 with TRBJ1-2; 8 positions agree with TRBD1. The length of the CDR3 is 16 residues. V was clipped by 4 bases and J by 2 bases; unmatched bases: 8. From germline, CDR1 is KGHDR and CDR2 SFDVKD. The CDR3 DNA reads as TGTGCCACCAGTGACGCCGGGACAGGCTACAACTATGGCTACACCTTC. It is translated as CATSDAGTGYNYGYTF.

The chain uses TRBV7-9 and TRBJ2-3; D is perhaps TRBD1 (6 bases). CDR1 SEHNR and CDR2 FQNEAQ come from the germline V gene (reference sequence). This CDR3 comprises 19 residues. Trimming pared 4 bases from V and 3 bases from J, leaving 26 bases between. CDR3 coding DNA: TGTGCCAGCAGCTCCGCCCAGAACCGTCAGGGGTCGGGAACAGATACGCAGTATTTT. The encoded protein is CASSSAQNRQGSGTDTQYF.